This TCR beta chain was documented in a study of shared clonotypes between healthy human individuals. Study as a whole: Each donor's CD8 memory used one plate, CD8 naive two, each CD4 subset three.

J was trimmed by 4 bases and V by 4 bases; bases with no gene match: 0. This CDR3 is built from 13 residues. Germline values: CDR1 MNHEY, CDR2 SMNVEV (reference sequence). Researchers divided each subset's genomic DNA evenly across several immunoSEQ plates. Method: immunoSEQ multiplex PCR; TCRdb's copy keeps in-frame clones and lacks some. The sample lists approximately 350,000 clones, approximately 97% occurring once. Sequenced sample: memory CD8+ T cells sorted from blood. Subset reported: CD45RO+ cells pooled with CCR7-negative TemRA cells. The chain joins TRBV27 to TRBJ1-3; 8 nucleotides agree with TRBD1. This receptor was taken from a man aged 30 to 39 in good health. The CDR3 DNA reads as TGTGCCAGCAGTTGGGACAGGGGAAACACCATATATTTT. Translating it yields CASSWDRGNTIYF.